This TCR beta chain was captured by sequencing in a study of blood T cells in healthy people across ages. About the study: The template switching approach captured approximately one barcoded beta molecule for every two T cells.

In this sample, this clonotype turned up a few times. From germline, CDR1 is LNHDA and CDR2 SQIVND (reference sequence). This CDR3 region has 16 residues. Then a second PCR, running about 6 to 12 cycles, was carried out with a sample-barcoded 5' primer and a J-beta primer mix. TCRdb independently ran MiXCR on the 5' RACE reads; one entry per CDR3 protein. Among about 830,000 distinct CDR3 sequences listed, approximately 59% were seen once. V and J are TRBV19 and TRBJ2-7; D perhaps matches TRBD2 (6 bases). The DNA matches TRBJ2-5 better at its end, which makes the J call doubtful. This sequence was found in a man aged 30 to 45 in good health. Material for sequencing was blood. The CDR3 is CASSLRQPAGKKTQYF. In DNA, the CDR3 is TGTGCCAGTAGTTTACGACAGCCGGCGGGGAAAAAGACCCAGTACTTC.